One and the same sample provided the 5 T cell receptor beta chains below, sequenced in a study of PD-1 blockade in classical Hodgkin lymphoma. The method was immunoSEQ multiplex PCR; TCRdb's version includes in-frame clones alone and lacks a portion of them. The sample comprises about 50,000 clones, just under 75% of which are singletons, and over 13% rests with the top ten. Every patient relapsed after autologous stem cell transplantation, and brentuximab vedotin exposure varied. Sample: peripheral blood mononuclear cells (PBMCs), taken before the second cycle of nivolumab. The receptors shown here come from a human donor with classical Hodgkin lymphoma.

The chain couples TRBV13 to TRBJ2-7, with D unresolved. Germline V gene lookup returns CDR1 PRHDT and CDR2 FYEKMQ (reference sequence). The CDR3 sequence is 12 residues long. Trimming pared 3 bases from V and 4 bases from J, leaving 7 bases between. The CDR3 is CASSFRGYEQYF. CDR3 coding DNA: TGTGCCAGCAGCTTCCGCGGTTACGAGCAGTACTTC. The full variable domain, completed using reference TRBV13 and TRBJ2-7, is AAGVIQSPRHLIKEKRETATLKCYPIPRHDTVYWYQQGPGQDPQFLISFYEKMQSDKGSIPDRFSAQQFSDYHSELNMSSLELGDSALYFCASSFRGYEQYFGPGTRLTVT.

This chain joins TRBV10-3 and TRBJ2-1; 9 positions agree with TRBD2. V shed 0 bases, J shed 9 bases, and the junction held 9 bases outside the gene matches. CDR1 and CDR2 (germline): ENHRY, SYGVKD. The CDR3 has 16 residues. This CDR3 is CAISESTGLARTEQFF. Written as DNA, the CDR3 is TGTGCCATCAGTGAGTCGACGGGACTAGCAAGGACTGAGCAGTTCTTC.

The chain recombines TRBV10-1 with TRBJ2-7; D gene unclear. Germline assignment: CDR1 WNHNN and CDR2 SYGVQD (reference sequence). V was trimmed by 3 bases and J by 2 bases, leaving 8 bases between them. The CDR3 covers 13 residues. The CDR3 bases are TGCGCCAGCAGTGAAAGGTCAGCCTACGAGCAGTACTTC. Encoded protein: CASSERSAYEQYF.

DNA of the CDR3: TGTGCCTGGGCCCACGCCAACAGGGGCCGAATGAACACTGAAGCTTTCTTT. Residues: CAWAHANRGRMNTEAFF. The J gene is TRBJ1-1, the V gene TRBV30; 7 positions match TRBD1. The CDR3 contains 17 residues. CDR1 is GTSNPN and CDR2 is SVGIG in the germline V gene (reference sequence). The V gene end was trimmed by 5 bases and the J gene end by 0 bases; junction bases not matched to a gene: 15.

This clone was counted a few times. Germline is not matched at one junction end, which may reflect a read error. This chain links TRBV13 with TRBJ2-7, with D perhaps TRBD2 (5 bases). The CDR3 consists of 16 residues. In germline, CDR1 is PRHDT, CDR2 FYEKMQ (reference sequence). DNA of the CDR3: TGCGCCAGCAGCCAAGGTCTAGCTATAAGCTCCTACGAGCAGTACTTC. Protein: CASSQGLAISSYEQYF.